Shown below are 30 T cell receptor beta chains from a single sample sequenced in a study of T cells in Graves' hyperthyroidism and ophthalmopathy. Amplification targeted TCR beta CDR3 regions from RNA transcripts. In the first-round RT-PCR of the TCR CDR3, the HTBI primer set was used. TCRdb re-called the multiplex PCR reads through MiXCR, storing one row per CDR3 protein. The data contain about 500,000 distinct CDR3 sequences, roughly a sixth of them seen just once; the ten biggest clones take up 25% to 30%. The sequencing sample was made of blood. Receptor source: a young woman with Graves' ophthalmopathy.

The chain combines TRBV5-1 with TRBJ2-2, with 9 bases matching TRBD1. Germline assignment: CDR1 SGHRS and CDR2 YFSETQ. The trim removed 6 bases at V and 6 bases at J, leaving 6 bases unmatched. CDR3 length: 14 residues. DNA of the CDR3: TGCGCCAGCATCCCGGGACAGGGCCCCGGGGAGCTGTTTTTT. The encoded protein is CASIPGQGPGELFF.

Concerning this clonotype: A read error is possible here, since a much larger clone lies one base away. The rearrangement joins TRBV12-3 or TRBV12-4 to TRBJ1-1; no clear D. V was pared by 6 bases and J by 7 bases, with 12 bases between. The CDR3 covers 12 residues. The CDR3 sequence: CASSYRIVEAFF. CDR3 nucleotide sequence: TGTGCCAGCAGCTACCGGATCGTTGAAGCTTTCTTT.

This clonotype came up a few times. The chain combines TRBV15 with TRBJ2-1, with 10 bases matching TRBD2. The CDR3 length is 17 residues. The V and J ends lost 0 bases and 4 bases, in that order; junction bases with no gene match: 6. Germline V gene sequence: CDR1 LNHNV, CDR2 YYDKDF (reference sequence). This chain's CDR3 is CATSRDLGTSVYNEQFF. The CDR3 DNA is TGTGCCACCAGCAGAGATCTGGGGACTAGCGTTTACAATGAGCAGTTCTTC.

The chain carries TRBV30 and TRBJ1-1; no clear D. V gave up 2 bases and J gave up 1 base, with 8 bases separating them. This CDR3 contains 13 residues. Germline V lookup: CDR1 GTSNPN, CDR2 SVGIG (reference sequence). The CDR3 loop reads CAWSPYWNTEAFF. The CDR3 DNA reads as TGTGCCTGGAGTCCTTACTGGAACACTGAAGCTTTCTTT.

Only a few counts were recorded for this clonotype. The rearrangement joins TRBV30 to TRBJ2-7; 10 nucleotides line up with TRBD1. The CDR3 is 13 amino acids. The germline V gene has CDR1 GTSNPN and CDR2 SVGIG (reference sequence). After removal of 3 bases from V and 4 bases from J, the junction contained 3 bases not matched to a gene. CDR3 DNA: TGTGCCTGGAGACCGGGACAGGGGTACGAGCAGTACTTC. Its translation is CAWRPGQGYEQYF. The whole variable domain, filled in from reference TRBV30 and TRBJ2-7, reads SQTIHQWPATLVQPVGSPLSLECTVEGTSNPNLYWYRQAAGRGLQLLFYSVGIGQISSEVPQNLSASRPQDRQFILSSKKLLLSDSGFYLCAWRPGQGYEQYFGPGTRLTVT.

This chain connects TRBV7-9 to TRBJ2-3; the D gene is possibly TRBD1 (8 bases). The CDR3 consists of 14 residues. Trimming took 8 bases from V and 3 from J, leaving 15 bases between them. Germline V gene lookup returns CDR1 SEHNR and CDR2 FQNEAQ (reference sequence). The CDR3 loop reads CASGEQGGTDTQYF. The CDR3 nucleotides read TGTGCCAGCGGAGAACAGGGGGGGACAGATACGCAGTATTTT.

This chain links TRBV7-3 with TRBJ2-2; 13 positions agree with TRBD2. V was clipped by 5 bases and J by 6 bases; unmatched bases: 3. Looked up from germline, CDR1 is SGHTA and CDR2 is FQGTGA. CDR3 length: 15 residues. This CDR3 is CASSRGLAGSGELFF. CDR3 nucleotides: TGTGCCAGCAGCCGGGGACTAGCGGGGTCCGGGGAGCTGTTTTTT. The whole variable domain, filled in from reference TRBV7-3 and TRBJ2-2, reads GAGVSQTPSNKVTEKGKYVELRCDPISGHTALYWYRQSLGQGPEFLIYFQGTGAADDSGLPNDRFFAVRPEGSVSTLKIQRTERGDSAVYLCASSRGLAGSGELFFGEGSRLTVL.

In this sample, this clonotype turned up many times. The genes are TRBV28 and TRBJ2-7; 7 nucleotides agree with TRBD2. The CDR3 contains 15 residues. The germline gives CDR1 MDHEN, CDR2 SYDVKM. The trim removed 3 bases at V and 2 bases at J, leaving 7 bases unmatched. CDR3 in amino acids: CASSFHAAGAYEQYF. For the CDR3, the DNA is TGTGCCAGCAGTTTTCATGCGGCGGGAGCCTACGAGCAGTACTTC.

This clonotype occurred a few times. This chain uses TRBV4-1 with TRBJ2-7; D unclear. CDR1 is MGHRA and CDR2 is YSYEKL in the germline V gene. This CDR3 has 15 residues. V was pared by 0 bases and J by 0 bases, with 9 bases between. The CDR3 DNA sequence: TGCGCCAGCAGCCAAGAACAGCTTTCCTCCTACGAGCAGTACTTC. Its protein product is CASSQEQLSSYEQYF.

This clonotype came up many times. CDR3 DNA: TGTGCCAGCAGTTTATCGACAGGAGGGAACACTGAAGCTTTCTTT. Translation: CASSLSTGGNTEAFF. The chain links TRBV28 to TRBJ1-1, with D perhaps TRBD1 (6 bases). V dropped 1 base and J dropped 1 base, with 10 bases sitting between them. Germline V lookup: CDR1 MDHEN, CDR2 SYDVKM. The CDR3 contains 15 residues. The whole variable domain, filled in from reference TRBV28 and TRBJ1-1, reads DVKVTQSSRYLVKRTGEKVFLECVQDMDHENMFWYRQDPGLGLRLIYFSYDVKMKEKGDIPEGYSVSREKKERFSLILESASTNQTSMYLCASSLSTGGNTEAFFGQGTRLTVV.

This clonotype was seen ten or more times. The CDR3 sequence: CSASRLAGGPGTDTQYF. CDR3 bases: TGCAGTGCTAGTAGATTAGCGGGAGGGCCAGGCACAGATACGCAGTATTTT. The chain recombines TRBV20-1 with TRBJ2-3; 11 nucleotides line up with TRBD2. V lost 3 bases, J lost 1 base, and 9 bases stayed unmatched. Per the germline V gene, CDR1 is DFQATT and CDR2 is SNEGSKA (reference sequence). The CDR3 spans 17 residues.

Note on this clonotype: A much larger clonotype is one base distant, so this may be a read error. The chain links TRBV28 to TRBJ2-7; D ambiguous. This CDR3 comprises 11 residues. CDR1 and CDR2 from the germline V gene are MDHEN and SYDVKM. Trimming shortened V by 10 bases and J by 2 bases, and 9 bases separated the two germline ends. The DNA of the CDR3 is TGTGCCACCCTGGCTACCTACGAGCAGTACTTC. This encodes CATLATYEQYF.

The chain employs TRBV5-4 and TRBJ2-7; TRBD2 aligns across 11 bases. The CDR3 loop spans 15 amino acids. From germline, CDR1 is SGHNT and CDR2 YYREEE (reference sequence). Trimming at V came to 4 bases and at J to 2 bases, leaving 5 bases not matched to a gene. The CDR3 DNA reads as TGTGCCAGCAGCCAACTAGCGGGAGTGACCTACGAGCAGTACTTC. It codes for CASSQLAGVTYEQYF.

In this sample, this clonotype turned up many times. The V gene is TRBV28, the J gene TRBJ1-2; 8 positions agree with TRBD1. Trimming removed 3 bases from V and 1 base from J; junction bases left unmatched: 4. The CDR3 has 15 residues. Germline CDR1 reads MDHEN; CDR2 reads SYDVKM. Here the CDR3 DNA reads TGTGCCAGCAGTTTGGGACAGGATATTAACTATGGCTACACCTTC. Its translation: CASSLGQDINYGYTF.

The chain uses TRBV4-3 and TRBJ2-1, with D unresolved. The germline gives CDR1 LGHNA, CDR2 YSLEER. The CDR3 sequence is 15 residues long. V was pared by 0 bases and J by 2 bases, with 8 bases between. The CDR3 is CASSQEHLPYNEQFF. The CDR3 DNA is TGCGCCAGCAGCCAAGAGCACTTACCCTACAATGAGCAGTTCTTC.

This clonotype was counted many times. This chain joins TRBV7-2 and TRBJ2-7; D unclear. Germline-derived CDR1 and CDR2 are SGHTA and FQGNSA. V lost 5 bases and J 6 bases, leaving 20 bases between the germline ends. The length of the CDR3 is 15 residues. The CDR3 region is CASSPLRTDSIEQYF. In DNA form, the CDR3 reads TGTGCCAGCAGCCCCCTCCGGACGGATTCGATCGAGCAGTACTTC.

In this sample, this clonotype turned up many times. The chain carries TRBV20-1 and TRBJ2-7; 8 nucleotides match TRBD2. The CDR3 sequence is 13 residues long. After removal of 5 bases from V and 6 bases from J, the junction contained 9 bases not matched to a gene. Germline assignment: CDR1 DFQATT and CDR2 SNEGSKA (reference sequence). The CDR3 DNA reads as TGCAGTGCTCCACCGGGACTAGAGGCCGAGCAGTACTTC. Its translation is CSAPPGLEAEQYF.

This clonotype came up a few times. This rearrangement joins TRBV5-1 to TRBJ2-6; tentatively, D is TRBD2 (6 bases). Looked up from germline, CDR1 is SGHRS and CDR2 is YFSETQ. CDR3 length equals 17 residues. V was cut by 9 bases and J by 1 base, with 20 bases left in between. CDR3 amino acids: CAISSGGRGSGANVLTF. CDR3 in DNA: TGCGCCATCAGTTCCGGGGGACGGGGATCTGGGGCCAACGTCCTGACTTTC.

There are many counts of this clonotype. This chain connects TRBV28 to TRBJ2-3; 14 bases map to TRBD2. This CDR3 has 18 residues. Unmatched junction bases numbered 10, after V lost 5 bases and J lost 3 bases. Germline V lookup: CDR1 MDHEN, CDR2 SYDVKM. The CDR3 sequence: CASSPPHGTSGRTDTQYF. The CDR3 DNA is TGTGCCAGCAGTCCCCCCCATGGGACTAGCGGGAGAACAGATACGCAGTATTTT.

The chain combines TRBV4-2 with TRBJ2-2; TRBD1 is a possible D gene (5 bases). The CDR3 is 19 residues long. The V gene's germline CDR1 is LGHNA and CDR2 YNFKEQ. Trimming pared 2 bases from V and 3 bases from J, leaving 22 bases between. The CDR3: CASSQYGQGSRLDTGELFF. The CDR3 DNA reads TGTGCCAGCAGCCAATATGGGCAGGGTAGTCGTCTGGACACCGGGGAGCTGTTTTTT.

The rearrangement joins TRBV7-3 to TRBJ1-1, with D possibly matching TRBD1 (5 bases). This CDR3 is 17 amino acids long. The germline V and J ends were trimmed by 5 bases and 0 bases, with 19 bases remaining between them. In germline, CDR1 is SGHTA, CDR2 FQGTGA. CDR3 nucleotides: TGTGCCAGCAGCCCATCCCTGGGAGGGGTAATGAACACTGAAGCTTTCTTT. It specifies CASSPSLGGVMNTEAFF.

This sequence joins TRBV10-3 and TRBJ1-4; no clear D. In germline, CDR1 is ENHRY, CDR2 SYGVKD. The CDR3 totals 15 residues. V was clipped by 1 base and J by 0 bases, with 6 bases between them. CDR3 amino acids: CAISEWAATNEKLFF. The CDR3 DNA reads as TGTGCCATCAGTGAGTGGGCAGCAACTAATGAAAAACTGTTTTTT.

The chain has TRBV5-5 and TRBJ2-7; no clear D gene. CDR3 size: 15 residues. V lost 0 bases and J lost 2, with 12 bases in between. Per the germline V gene, CDR1 is SGHKS and CDR2 is YYEKEE (reference sequence). CDR3 sequence reads: CASSLEPGKAYEQYF. The CDR3 bases are TGTGCCAGCAGCTTGGAACCAGGAAAGGCCTACGAGCAGTACTTC.

The table lists this clonotype with many counts. The J gene is TRBJ1-1, the V gene TRBV20-1; tentatively, D is TRBD1 (5 bases). Germline values: CDR1 DFQATT, CDR2 SNEGSKA (reference sequence). Deletions cut 6 bases from V and 10 bases from J, with 21 bases between. This CDR3 is built from 13 residues. DNA for the CDR3: TGCAGTGCCGCAAACTCCGGGACTCCGATAGCTTTCTTT. Translated: CSAANSGTPIAFF.

This sequence joins TRBV10-2 and TRBJ1-2; D is undetermined. Trimming removed 3 bases from V and 0 bases from J, with 11 bases in between. The CDR3 loop spans 15 amino acids. From germline, CDR1 is WSHSY and CDR2 SAAADI. CDR3 coding DNA: TGCGCCAGCAGTGACGGGGTGCTGACTAACTATGGCTACACCTTC. It specifies CASSDGVLTNYGYTF.

There are many counts of this clonotype. The V and J genes are TRBV6-2 or TRBV6-3 and TRBJ2-1, with unresolved D. The V end lost 7 bases, the J end lost 3 bases, and 7 bases lay between the germline ends. CDR1 is MNHEY, CDR2 SVGEGT, per germline. The CDR3 has 12 residues. CDR3 in amino acids: CASNPGYNEQFF. DNA of the CDR3: TGTGCCAGCAACCCAGGCTACAATGAGCAGTTCTTC.

This clonotype was counted ten times or more. The chain has TRBV3-1 and TRBJ2-7; a weak D match, TRBD1 (6 bases). This CDR3 has 15 residues. Between the trimmed V and J ends, which lost 3 bases and 0 bases, there was a span of 12 bases. Per the germline V gene, CDR1 is LGHDT and CDR2 is YNNKEL (reference sequence). As DNA, the CDR3 is TGTGCCAGCAGCCAGGGTACAGGGCGCTCCTACGAGCAGTACTTC. It is translated as CASSQGTGRSYEQYF.

This clonotype has a handful of counts. CDR3 amino acids: CASSELTDYEQYF. The CDR3 DNA sequence: TGCGCCAGCAGTGAGTTGACAGATTACGAGCAGTACTTC. The chain links TRBV10-1 to TRBJ2-7, with D possibly being TRBD1 (5 bases). CDR1 is WNHNN and CDR2 is SYGVQD in the germline V gene (reference sequence). This CDR3 is 13 amino acids long. Trimming removed 1 base at V and 4 bases at J, with 8 bases between.

This chain uses TRBV9 with TRBJ2-1; 13 nucleotides line up with TRBD2. Unmatched junction bases numbered 23, after V lost 3 bases and J lost 2 bases. CDR1 is SGDLS and CDR2 is YYNGEE in the germline V gene. CDR3 length equals 23 residues. The CDR3 DNA follows: TGTGCCAGCAGCGCCTCCGGGACTAGCGGGACGTTTTCCCCAACACGACCCTACAATGAGCAGTTCTTC. Protein product: CASSASGTSGTFSPTRPYNEQFF.

With respect to this clonotype: A much larger clone sits a single nucleotide away, making a read error possible. CDR3 amino acids: CASNPPIGETQYF. For the CDR3, the DNA is TGTGCCAGCAACCCCCCGATCGGGGAGACCCAGTACTTC. The V call is TRBV6-2 or TRBV6-3, the J call TRBJ2-5; D gene uncertain. The germline CDR1 and CDR2 sequences are MNHEY and SVGEGT. Trimming shortened V by 7 bases and J by 5 bases, and 14 bases separated the two germline ends. This CDR3 region has 13 residues.